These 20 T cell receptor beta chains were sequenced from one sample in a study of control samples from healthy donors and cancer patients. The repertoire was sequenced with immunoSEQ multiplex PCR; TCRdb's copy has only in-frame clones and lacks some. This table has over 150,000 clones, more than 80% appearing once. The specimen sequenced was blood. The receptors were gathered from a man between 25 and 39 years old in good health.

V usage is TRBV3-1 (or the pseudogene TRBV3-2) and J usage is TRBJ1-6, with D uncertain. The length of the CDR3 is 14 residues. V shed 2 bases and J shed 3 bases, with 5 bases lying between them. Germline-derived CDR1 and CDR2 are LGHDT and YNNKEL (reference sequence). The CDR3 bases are TGTGCCAGCAGCCAACCCCACTATAATTCACCCCTCCACTTT. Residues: CASSQPHYNSPLHF.

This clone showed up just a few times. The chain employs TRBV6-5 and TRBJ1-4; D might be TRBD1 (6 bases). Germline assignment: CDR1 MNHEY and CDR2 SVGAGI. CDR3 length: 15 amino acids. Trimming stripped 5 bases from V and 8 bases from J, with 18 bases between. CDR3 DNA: TGTGCCAGCAGTCACGAGGGGGGCGGTCTCGAAAAACTGTTTTTT. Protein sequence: CASSHEGGGLEKLFF.

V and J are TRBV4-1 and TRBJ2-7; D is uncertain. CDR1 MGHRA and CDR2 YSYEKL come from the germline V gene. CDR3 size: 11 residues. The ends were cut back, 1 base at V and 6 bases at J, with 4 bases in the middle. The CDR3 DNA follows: TGCGCCAGCAGCCAAGGGGTCGAGCAGTACTTC. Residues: CASSQGVEQYF.

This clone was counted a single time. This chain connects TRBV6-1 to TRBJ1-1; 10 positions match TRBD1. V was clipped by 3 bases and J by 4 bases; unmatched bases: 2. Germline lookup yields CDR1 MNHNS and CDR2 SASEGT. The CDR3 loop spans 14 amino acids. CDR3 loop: CASSERDRGTEAFF. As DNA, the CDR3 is TGTGCCAGCAGTGAGCGGGACAGGGGCACTGAAGCTTTCTTT.

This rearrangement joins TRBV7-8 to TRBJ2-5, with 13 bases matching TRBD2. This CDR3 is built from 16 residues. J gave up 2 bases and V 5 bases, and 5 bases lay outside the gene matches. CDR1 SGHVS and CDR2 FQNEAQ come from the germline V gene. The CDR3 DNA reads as TGTGCCAGCAGCCTTGGACTAGCGGGGGTGCAAGAGACCCAGTACTTC. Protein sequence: CASSLGLAGVQETQYF.

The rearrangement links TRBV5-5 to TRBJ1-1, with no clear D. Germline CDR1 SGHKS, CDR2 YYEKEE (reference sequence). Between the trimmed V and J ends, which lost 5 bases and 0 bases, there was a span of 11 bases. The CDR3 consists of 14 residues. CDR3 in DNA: TGTGCCAGCAGTAGGGCCGTCATGAACACTGAAGCTTTCTTT. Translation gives CASSRAVMNTEAFF.

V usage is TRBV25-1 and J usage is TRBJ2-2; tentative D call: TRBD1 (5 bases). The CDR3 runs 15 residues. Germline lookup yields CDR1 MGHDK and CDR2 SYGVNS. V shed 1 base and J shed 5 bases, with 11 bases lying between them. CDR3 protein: CASSEWPKGTGELFF. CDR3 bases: TGTGCCAGCAGTGAATGGCCCAAGGGGACCGGGGAGCTGTTTTTT.

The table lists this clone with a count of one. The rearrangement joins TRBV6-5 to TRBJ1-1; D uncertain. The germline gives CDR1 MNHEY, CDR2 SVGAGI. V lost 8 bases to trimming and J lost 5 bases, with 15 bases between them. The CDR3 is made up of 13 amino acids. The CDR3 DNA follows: TGTGCCAGCCCCGGGAAAGGATTGACTGAAGCTTTCTTT. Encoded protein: CASPGKGLTEAFF.

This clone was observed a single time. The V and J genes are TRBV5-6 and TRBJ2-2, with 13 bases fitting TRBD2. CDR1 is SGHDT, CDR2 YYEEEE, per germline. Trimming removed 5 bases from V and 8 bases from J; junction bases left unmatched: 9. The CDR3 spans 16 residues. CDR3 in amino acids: CASSRTSGSGFGELFF. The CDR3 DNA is TGTGCCAGCAGTAGGACTAGCGGGAGTGGATTTGGGGAGCTGTTTTTT.

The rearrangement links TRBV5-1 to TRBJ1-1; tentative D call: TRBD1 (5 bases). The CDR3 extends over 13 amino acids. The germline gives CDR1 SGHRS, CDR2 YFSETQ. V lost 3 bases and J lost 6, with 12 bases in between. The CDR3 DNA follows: TGCGCCAGCAGCTCAGGCCCGGGGCCTGAAGCTTTCTTT. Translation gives CASSSGPGPEAFF.

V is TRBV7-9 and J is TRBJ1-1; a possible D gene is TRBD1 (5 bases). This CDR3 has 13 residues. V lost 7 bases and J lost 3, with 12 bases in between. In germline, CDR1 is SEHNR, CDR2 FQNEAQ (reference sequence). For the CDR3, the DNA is TGTGCCAGCACCCCAGTGGGGGACACTGAAGCTTTCTTT. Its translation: CASTPVGDTEAFF.

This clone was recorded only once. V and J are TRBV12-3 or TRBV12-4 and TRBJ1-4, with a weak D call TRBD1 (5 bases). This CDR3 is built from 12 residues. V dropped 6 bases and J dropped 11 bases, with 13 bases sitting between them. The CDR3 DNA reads TGTGCCAGCAGCCCGGGACTTGAGAAACTGTTTTTT. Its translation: CASSPGLEKLFF.

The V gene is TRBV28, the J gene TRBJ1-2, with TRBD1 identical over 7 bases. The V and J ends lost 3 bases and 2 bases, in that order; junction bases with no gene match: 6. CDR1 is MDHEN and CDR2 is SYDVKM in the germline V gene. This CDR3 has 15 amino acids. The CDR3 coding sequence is TGTGCCAGCAGTTTCCCCTCGGGACAGAACTATGGCTACACCTTC. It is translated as CASSFPSGQNYGYTF.

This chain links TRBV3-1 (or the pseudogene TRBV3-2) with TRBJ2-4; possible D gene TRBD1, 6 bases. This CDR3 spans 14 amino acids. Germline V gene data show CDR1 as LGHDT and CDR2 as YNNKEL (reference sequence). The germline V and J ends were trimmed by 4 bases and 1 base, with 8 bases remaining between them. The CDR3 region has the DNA TGTGCCAGCAGCCCCCAGGGGGCCAAAAACATTCAGTACTTC. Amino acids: CASSPQGAKNIQYF.

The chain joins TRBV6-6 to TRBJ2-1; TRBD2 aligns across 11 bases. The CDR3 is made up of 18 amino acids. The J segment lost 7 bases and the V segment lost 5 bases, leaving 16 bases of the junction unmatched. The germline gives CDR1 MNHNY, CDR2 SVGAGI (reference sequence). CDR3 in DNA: TGTGCCAGCAGTCCACGAGAGGTAGCGGGAGGGCCTTGGAATGAGCAGTTCTTC. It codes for CASSPREVAGGPWNEQFF.

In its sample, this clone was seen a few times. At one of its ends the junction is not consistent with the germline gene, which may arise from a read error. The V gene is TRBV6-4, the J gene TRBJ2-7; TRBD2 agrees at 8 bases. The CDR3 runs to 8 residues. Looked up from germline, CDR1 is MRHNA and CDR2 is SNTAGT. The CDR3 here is CARGGRNF. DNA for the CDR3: TGTGCCAGGGGCGGGAGGAACTTC.

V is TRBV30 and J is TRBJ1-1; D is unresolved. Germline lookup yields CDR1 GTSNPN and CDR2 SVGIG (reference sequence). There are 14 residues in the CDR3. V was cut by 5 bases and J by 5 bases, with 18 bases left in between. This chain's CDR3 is CAWRRRPWGTEAFF. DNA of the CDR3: TGTGCCTGGCGAAGGCGGCCGTGGGGAACTGAAGCTTTCTTT.

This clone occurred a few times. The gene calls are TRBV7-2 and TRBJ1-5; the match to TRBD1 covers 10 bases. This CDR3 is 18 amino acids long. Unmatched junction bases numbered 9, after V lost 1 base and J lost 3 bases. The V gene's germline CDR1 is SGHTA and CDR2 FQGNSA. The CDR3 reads CASSLGRQGARNNQPQHF. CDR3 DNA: TGTGCCAGCAGCTTAGGGAGACAGGGGGCGCGTAACAATCAGCCCCAGCATTTT.

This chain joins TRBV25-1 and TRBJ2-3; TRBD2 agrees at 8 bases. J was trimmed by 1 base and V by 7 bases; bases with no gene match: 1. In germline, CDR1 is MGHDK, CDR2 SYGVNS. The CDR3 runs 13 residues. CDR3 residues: CASTRGGTDTQYF. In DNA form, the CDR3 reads TGTGCCAGCACGCGGGGGGGCACAGATACGCAGTATTTT.

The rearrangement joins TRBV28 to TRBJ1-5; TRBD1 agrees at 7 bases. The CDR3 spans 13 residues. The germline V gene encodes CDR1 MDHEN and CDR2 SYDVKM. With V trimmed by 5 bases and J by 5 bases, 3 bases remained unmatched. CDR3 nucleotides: TGTGCCAGCAGTCCAGGGGGGTATCAGCCCCAGCATTTT. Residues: CASSPGGYQPQHF.